The TCR beta chain under discussion was sequenced for a study of T cell responses to AZD1222 COVID-19 vaccine. Overall study findings and caveats: Among AZD1222 vaccinees, only 5 to 7 were seropositive at baseline.

Only in-frame clones appear in the TCRdb table, and some are missing; sequencing was by immunoSEQ multiplex PCR. The profile shows about 85,000 clones, roughly 85% of them singletons. V dropped 3 bases and J dropped 5 bases, with 7 bases sitting between them. Germline-derived CDR1 and CDR2 are LNHDA and SQIVND (reference sequence). CDR3 size: 13 residues. In regard to this clone: Its specificity is unknown.

The sequence was collected from an adult in good health. The chain recombines TRBV19 with TRBJ2-2; unclear D gene. The specimen comprised peripheral blood, sampled on day 0 of AZD1222 vaccination. This CDR3 reads CASSMDRTGELFF. The CDR3 DNA follows: TGTGCCAGTAGTATGGACCGAACCGGGGAGCTGTTTTTT.